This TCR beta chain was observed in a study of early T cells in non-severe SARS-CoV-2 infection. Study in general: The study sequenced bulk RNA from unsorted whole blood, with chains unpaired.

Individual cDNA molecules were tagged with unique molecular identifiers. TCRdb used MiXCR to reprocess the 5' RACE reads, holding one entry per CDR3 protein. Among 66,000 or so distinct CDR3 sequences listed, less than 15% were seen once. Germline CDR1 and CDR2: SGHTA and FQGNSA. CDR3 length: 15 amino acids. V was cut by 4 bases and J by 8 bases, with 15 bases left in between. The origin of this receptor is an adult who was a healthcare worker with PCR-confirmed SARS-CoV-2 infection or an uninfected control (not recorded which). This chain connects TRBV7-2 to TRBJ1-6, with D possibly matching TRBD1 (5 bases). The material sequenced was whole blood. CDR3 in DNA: TGTGCCAGCAGCTCCCACGGGGGGTATGATTCACCCCTCCACTTT. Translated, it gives CASSSHGGYDSPLHF.